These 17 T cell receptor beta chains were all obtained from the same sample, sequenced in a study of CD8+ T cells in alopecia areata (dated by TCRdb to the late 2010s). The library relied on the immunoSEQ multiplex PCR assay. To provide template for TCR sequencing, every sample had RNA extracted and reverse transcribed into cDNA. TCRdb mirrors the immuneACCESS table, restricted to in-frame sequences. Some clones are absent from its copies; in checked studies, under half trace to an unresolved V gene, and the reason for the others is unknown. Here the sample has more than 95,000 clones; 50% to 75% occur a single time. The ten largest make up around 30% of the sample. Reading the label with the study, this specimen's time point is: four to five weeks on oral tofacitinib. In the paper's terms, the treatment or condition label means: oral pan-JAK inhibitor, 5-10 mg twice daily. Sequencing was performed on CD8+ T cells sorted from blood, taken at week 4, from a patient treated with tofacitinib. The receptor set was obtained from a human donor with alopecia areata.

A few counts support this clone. The CDR3 spells CSVEDPRGIDTQYF. The CDR3, as DNA: TGCAGCGTTGAAGACCCCAGGGGGATCGATACGCAGTATTTT. The chain combines TRBV29-1 with TRBJ2-3, with 7 positions matching TRBD1. V shed 0 bases, J shed 6 bases, and the junction held 6 bases outside the gene matches. The CDR3 length is 14 residues. The germline V gene encodes CDR1 SQVTM and CDR2 ANQGSEA.

For the CDR3, the DNA is TGCAGCGTTTCTTGGGACTACGAGCAGTACTTC. It encodes CSVSWDYEQYF. This sequence joins TRBV29-1 and TRBJ2-7; D unclear. This CDR3 is 11 amino acids long. With 5 bases removed from V and 3 bases from J, the gap between germline ends came to 8 bases. Germline V CDR1 and CDR2: SQVTM, ANQGSEA.

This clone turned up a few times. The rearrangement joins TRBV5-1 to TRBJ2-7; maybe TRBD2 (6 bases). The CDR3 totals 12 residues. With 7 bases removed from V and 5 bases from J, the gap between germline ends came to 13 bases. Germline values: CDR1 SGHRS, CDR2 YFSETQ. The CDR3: CASRGIDDEQYF. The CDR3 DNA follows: TGCGCCAGCCGGGGGATTGACGACGAGCAGTACTTC.

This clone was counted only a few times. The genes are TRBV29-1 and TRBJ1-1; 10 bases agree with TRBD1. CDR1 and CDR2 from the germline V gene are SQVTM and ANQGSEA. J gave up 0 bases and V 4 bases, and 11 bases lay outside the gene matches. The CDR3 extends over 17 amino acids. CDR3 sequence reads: CSVAPGQGWGMNTEAFF. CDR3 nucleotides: TGCAGCGTTGCCCCGGGACAGGGGTGGGGGATGAACACTGAAGCTTTCTTT.

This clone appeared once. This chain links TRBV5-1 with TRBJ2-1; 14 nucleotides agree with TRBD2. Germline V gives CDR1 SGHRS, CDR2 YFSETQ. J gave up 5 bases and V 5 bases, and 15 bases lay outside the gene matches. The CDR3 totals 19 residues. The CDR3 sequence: CASSPTSGGAIGSHNEQFF. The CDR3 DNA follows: TGCGCCAGCAGTCCGACTAGCGGGGGGGCCATAGGGTCCCACAATGAGCAGTTCTTC.

This chain's CDR3 is CSVDSRGQGVPGEYF. The CDR3 region has the DNA TGCAGCGTTGATAGTAGGGGACAGGGAGTCCCTGGAGAGTACTTC. The chain employs TRBV29-1 and TRBJ2-7; 9 bases agree with TRBD1. There are 15 residues in the CDR3. With 3 bases clipped from V and 11 bases from J, the junction kept 17 bases outside the gene matches. The V gene's germline CDR1 is SQVTM and CDR2 ANQGSEA.

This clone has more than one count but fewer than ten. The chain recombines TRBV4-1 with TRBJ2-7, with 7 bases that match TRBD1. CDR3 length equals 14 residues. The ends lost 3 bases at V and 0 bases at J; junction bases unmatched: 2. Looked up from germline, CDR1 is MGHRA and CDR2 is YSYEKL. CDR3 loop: CASSHRQGSYEQYF. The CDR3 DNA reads TGCGCCAGCAGCCACCGACAGGGCTCCTACGAGCAGTACTTC.

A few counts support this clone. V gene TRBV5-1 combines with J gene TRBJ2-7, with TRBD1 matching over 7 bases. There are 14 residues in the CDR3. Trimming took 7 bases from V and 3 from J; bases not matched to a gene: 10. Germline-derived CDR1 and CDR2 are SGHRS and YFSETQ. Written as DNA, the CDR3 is TGCGCCAGCTCCCCCGAGACAGGGAACTACGAGCAGTACTTC. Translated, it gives CASSPETGNYEQYF.

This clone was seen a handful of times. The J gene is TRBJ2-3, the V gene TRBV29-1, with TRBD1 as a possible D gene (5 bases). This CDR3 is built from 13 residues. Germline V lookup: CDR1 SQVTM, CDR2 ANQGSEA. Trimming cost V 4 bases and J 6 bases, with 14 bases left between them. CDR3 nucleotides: TGCAGCGTTGTGCTCAGGGAATGGGATACGCAGTATTTT. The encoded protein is CSVVLREWDTQYF.

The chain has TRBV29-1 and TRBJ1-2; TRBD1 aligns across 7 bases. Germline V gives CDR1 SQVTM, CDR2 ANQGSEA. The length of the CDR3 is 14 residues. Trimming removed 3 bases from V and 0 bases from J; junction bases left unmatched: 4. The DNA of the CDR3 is TGCAGCGTTGAGACAGGGCTTGCTAACTATGGCTACACCTTC. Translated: CSVETGLANYGYTF.

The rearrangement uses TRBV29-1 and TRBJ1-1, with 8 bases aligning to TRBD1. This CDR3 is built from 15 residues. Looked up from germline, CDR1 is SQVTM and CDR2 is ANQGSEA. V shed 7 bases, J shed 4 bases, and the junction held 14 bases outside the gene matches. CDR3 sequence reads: CSAIGGWQGATEAFF. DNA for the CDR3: TGCAGCGCAATAGGTGGATGGCAGGGGGCCACTGAAGCTTTCTTT.

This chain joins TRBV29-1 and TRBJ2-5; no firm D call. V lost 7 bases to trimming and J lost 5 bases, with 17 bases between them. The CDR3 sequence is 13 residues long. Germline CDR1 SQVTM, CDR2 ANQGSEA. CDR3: CSATGPEEETQYF. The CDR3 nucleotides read TGCAGCGCAACCGGGCCAGAGGAGGAGACCCAGTACTTC.

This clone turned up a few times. The CDR3 coding sequence is TGTGCCAGCAGTTCTACCGGAGGACCCAGAGCTGGCCGAGAGACCCAGTACTTC. Translation: CASSSTGGPRAGRETQYF. The J gene is TRBJ2-5, the V gene TRBV7-9; a possible D gene is TRBD2 (5 bases). CDR3 length: 18 amino acids. V lost 6 bases and J lost 4, with 27 bases in between. Germline V gene data show CDR1 as SEHNR and CDR2 as FQNEAQ (reference sequence). Filled out from reference TRBV7-9 and TRBJ2-5, the complete variable domain reads DTGVSQNPRHKITKRGQNVTFRCDPISEHNRLYWYRQTLGQGPEFLTYFQNEAQLEKSRLLSDRFSAERPKGSFSTLEIQRTEQGDSAMYLCASSSTGGPRAGRETQYFGPGTRLLVL.

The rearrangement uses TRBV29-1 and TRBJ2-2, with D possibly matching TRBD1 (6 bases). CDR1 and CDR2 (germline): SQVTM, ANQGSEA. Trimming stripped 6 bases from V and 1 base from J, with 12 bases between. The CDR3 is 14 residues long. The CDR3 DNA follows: TGCAGCGTGGAGACAGGCTGGAACACCGGGGAGCTGTTTTTT. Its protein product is CSVETGWNTGELFF.

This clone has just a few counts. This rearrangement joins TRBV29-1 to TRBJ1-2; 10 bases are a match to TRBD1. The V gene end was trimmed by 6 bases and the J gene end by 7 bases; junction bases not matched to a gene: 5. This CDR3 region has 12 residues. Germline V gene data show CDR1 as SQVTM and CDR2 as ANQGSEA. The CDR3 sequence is CSVPDRGPGYTF. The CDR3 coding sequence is TGCAGCGTCCCCGACAGGGGGCCTGGCTACACCTTC.

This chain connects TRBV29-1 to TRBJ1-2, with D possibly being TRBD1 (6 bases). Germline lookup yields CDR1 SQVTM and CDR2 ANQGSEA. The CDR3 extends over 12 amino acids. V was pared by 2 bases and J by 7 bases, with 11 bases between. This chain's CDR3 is CSVENREAGYTF. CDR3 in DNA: TGCAGCGTTGAAAACAGGGAAGCTGGCTACACCTTC.

Here the CDR3 DNA reads TGTGCCAGCAGTGGACGGGGTATTCGGGACATTTTCAATGAGCAGTTCTTC. This sequence encodes CASSGRGIRDIFNEQFF. The J gene is TRBJ2-1, the V gene TRBV25-1; the D gene is possibly TRBD1 (6 bases). The germline V and J ends were trimmed by 4 bases and 6 bases, with 22 bases remaining between them. This CDR3 region has 17 residues. Germline CDR1 MGHDK, CDR2 SYGVNS.